This T cell receptor (beta chain) was sequenced in a study of CD8 T cells in Susac syndrome. Sequencing of TCR beta was performed on blood CD8+ and CD4+ T cells. CD8+ and CD4+ T cells were negatively isolated; TEMRA cells were FACS-enriched. Roughly 0.45 to 1 ug RNA was reverse transcribed with random hexamers. Coverage of TCR beta CDR3 amplification by immunoSEQ multiplex PCR extended to 54 Vbeta and 13 Jbeta. TCRdb re-derived calls from the immunoSEQ multiplex PCR reads in MiXCR, one entry per CDR3 protein. The table shows approximately 80,000 distinct CDR3 sequences, with roughly 94% occurring only once. The sequencing input was CD8+ T cells from PBMCs. This clonotype originated in a human donor with Susac syndrome.

DNA for the CDR3: TGTGCCAGCCTGACTAGCGGGGGGTCGACCTACGAGCAGTACTTC. Translating gives CASLTSGGSTYEQYF. The V gene is TRBV28, the J gene TRBJ2-7; 13 nucleotides line up with TRBD2. The ends lost 8 bases at V and 2 bases at J; junction bases unmatched: 6. Germline CDR1 reads MDHEN; CDR2 reads SYDVKM. This CDR3 has 15 amino acids.